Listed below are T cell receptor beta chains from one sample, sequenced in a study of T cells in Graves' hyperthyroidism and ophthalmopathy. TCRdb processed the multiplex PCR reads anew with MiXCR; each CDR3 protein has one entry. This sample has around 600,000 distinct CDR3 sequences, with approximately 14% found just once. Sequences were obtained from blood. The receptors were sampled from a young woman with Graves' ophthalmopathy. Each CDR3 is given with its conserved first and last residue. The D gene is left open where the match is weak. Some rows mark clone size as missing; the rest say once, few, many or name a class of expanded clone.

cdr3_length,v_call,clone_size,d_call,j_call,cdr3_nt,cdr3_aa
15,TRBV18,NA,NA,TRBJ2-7,TGTGCCAGCTCACCCCGGGACATTTCATTATACGAGCAGTACTTC,CASSPRDISLYEQYF
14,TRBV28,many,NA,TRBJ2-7,TGTGCCAGCAGTTTTGGGACACACGTCTACGAGCAGTACTTC,CASSFGTHVYEQYF
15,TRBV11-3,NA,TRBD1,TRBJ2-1,TGTGCCAGCAGTTTCGGGACAGGGGGCCCATTTCGGCGGTTCTTC,CASSFGTGGPFRRFF
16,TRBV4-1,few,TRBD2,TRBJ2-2,TGCGCCAGCAGTCAAGAGGGAGGGCCAGGAACCGGGGAGCTGTTTTTT,CASSQEGGPGTGELFF
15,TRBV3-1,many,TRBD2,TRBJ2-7,TGTGCCAGCAGCCAAGCGGTACTAGCGGCCTACGAGCAGTACTTC,CASSQAVLAAYEQYF
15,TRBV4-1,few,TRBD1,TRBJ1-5,TGCGCCAGCAGCCTGGGACAGGGAGATAATCAGCCCCAGCATTTT,CASSLGQGDNQPQHF
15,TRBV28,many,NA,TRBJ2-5,TGTGCCAGCAGTTTATTGGGGGCAGGGGCAGAGACCCAGTACTTC,CASSLLGAGAETQYF
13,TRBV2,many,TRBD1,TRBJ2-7,TGTGCCAGCAGTGGTGACAGGGGGAGCGAGCAGTACTTC,CASSGDRGSEQYF
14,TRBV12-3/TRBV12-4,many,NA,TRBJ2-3,TGTGCCAGCAGTTCACCACCGGGTGCGGATACGCAGTATTTT,CASSSPPGADTQYF
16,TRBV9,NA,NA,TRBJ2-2,TGTGCCAGCAGCGTAGATGGAGGGATTAACACCGGGGAGCTGTTTTTT,CASSVDGGINTGELFF
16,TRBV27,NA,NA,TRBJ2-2,TGTGCCAGCAGCCCGACAGTCGGGGGCCGACCCGGGGAGCTGTTTTTT,CASSPTVGGRPGELFF
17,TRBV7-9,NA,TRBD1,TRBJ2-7,TGTGCCAGCAGCTTAGCTAGGACAGGGACAGGCTCCCACGAGCAGTACTTC,CASSLARTGTGSHEQYF
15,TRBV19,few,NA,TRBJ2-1,TGTGCCAGCCGTGAAGACGCAGGGACCTACAATGAGCAGTTCTTC,CASREDAGTYNEQFF
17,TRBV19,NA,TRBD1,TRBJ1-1,TGTGCCAGTTTCCCCCGCATAAACAGGGGGAAGAACACTGAAGCTTTCTTT,CASFPRINRGKNTEAFF
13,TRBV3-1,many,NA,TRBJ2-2,TGTGCCAGCAGCTCGCACGGGGCCGGGGAGCTGTTTTTT,CASSSHGAGELFF
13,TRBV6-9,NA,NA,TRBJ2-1,TGTGCCAGCAGTTCCGGACGCCTCGGTGAGCAGTTCTTC,CASSSGRLGEQFF
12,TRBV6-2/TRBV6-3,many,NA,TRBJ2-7,TGTGCCAGCAGTTACTTCGGCTACGAGCAGTACTTC,CASSYFGYEQYF
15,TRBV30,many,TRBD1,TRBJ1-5,TGTGCCTGGAGTGTAAGGGGGCCAAACCATCAGCCCCAGCATTTT,CAWSVRGPNHQPQHF
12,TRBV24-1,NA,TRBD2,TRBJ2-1,TGTGCCTCTAGCGGGAAGGGAAATGAGCAGTTCTTC,CASSGKGNEQFF
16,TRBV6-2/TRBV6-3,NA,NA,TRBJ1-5,TGTGCCAGCAGTTACTCGTTACAGATAAGCAATCAGCCCCAGCATTTT,CASSYSLQISNQPQHF
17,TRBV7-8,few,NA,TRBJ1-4,TGTGCCAGCAGTTTCGTGGACAGAGGAGCGACTAATGAAAAACTGTTTTTT,CASSFVDRGATNEKLFF
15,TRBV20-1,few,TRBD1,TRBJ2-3,TGCAGTGCTAGAGATCGGAGGACAGGGACAGATACGCAGTATTTT,CSARDRRTGTDTQYF
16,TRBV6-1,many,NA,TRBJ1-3,TGTGCCAGCAGTTACACCCAGGCCCGCTCTGGAAACACCATATATTTT,CASSYTQARSGNTIYF
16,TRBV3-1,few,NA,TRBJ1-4,TGTGCCCGCAGCCAAGATCCGCGGGGCAGGGTGGAAAAACTGTTTTTT,CARSQDPRGRVEKLFF
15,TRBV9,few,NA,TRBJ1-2,TGTGCCAGCAGCGTGTGGGGGGGCGCCGACTATGGCTACACCTTC,CASSVWGGADYGYTF
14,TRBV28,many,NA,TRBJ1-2,TGTGCCAGCAAGACGAACGGGGGACACTATGGCTACACCTTC,CASKTNGGHYGYTF
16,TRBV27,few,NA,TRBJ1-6,TGTGCCAGCAGTTTAATAACGGGACATAAGGATTCACCCCTCCACTTT,CASSLITGHKDSPLHF
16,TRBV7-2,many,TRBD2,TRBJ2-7,TGTGCCAGCAGCCCCCAGATAGCGGGTCGGTCCTACGAGCAGTACTTC,CASSPQIAGRSYEQYF
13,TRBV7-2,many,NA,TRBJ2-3,TGTGCCAGCAGGCAGGGGGGGGGAGATACGCAGTATTTT,CASRQGGGDTQYF
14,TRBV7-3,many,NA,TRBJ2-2,TGTGCCAGCAGCTCGGGCCCTAACACCGGGGAGCTGTTTTTT,CASSSGPNTGELFF
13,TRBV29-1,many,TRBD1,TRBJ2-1,TGCAGCGCCCGGGACAGGGGGGTAGATGAGCAGTTCTTC,CSARDRGVDEQFF
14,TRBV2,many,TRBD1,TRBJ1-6,TGTGCCAGCAGTGTAGGGACAGGAAATTCACCCCTCCACTTT,CASSVGTGNSPLHF
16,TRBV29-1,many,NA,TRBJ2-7,TGCAGCGTTGAGACAGGGGGGGTAGCGGGAGGCAACGAGCAGTACTTC,CSVETGGVAGGNEQYF
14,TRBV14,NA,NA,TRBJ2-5,TGTGCCAGCAGCCCAGGACTGGCTCGAGAGACCCAGTACTTC,CASSPGLARETQYF
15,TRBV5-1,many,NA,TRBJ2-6,TGCGCCAGCAGCTTAATGTCCTCTGGGGCCAACGTCCTGACTTTC,CASSLMSSGANVLTF
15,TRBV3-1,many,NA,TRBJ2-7,TGTGCCAGCAGCCAAGCCACGGCAAGCTCCTACGAGCAGTACTTC,CASSQATASSYEQYF
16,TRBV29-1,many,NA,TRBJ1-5,TGCAGCGTTGTCCTAGGCCTAACAAACAGCAATCAGCCCCAGCATTTT,CSVVLGLTNSNQPQHF
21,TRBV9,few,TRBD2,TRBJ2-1,TGTGCCAGCAGCGTAGGAGCCGAGCGCGGGAGGGCCCCGGACACCTACAATGAGCAGTTCTTC,CASSVGAERGRAPDTYNEQFF
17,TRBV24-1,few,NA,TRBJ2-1,TGTGCCACCAGTGATTTCCGGGGAGGCCCGTCCCACAATGAGCAGTTCTTC,CATSDFRGGPSHNEQFF
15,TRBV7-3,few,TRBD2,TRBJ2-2,TGTGCCAGCAGCGCGACTAGCGCGAACACCGGGGAGCTGTTTTTT,CASSATSANTGELFF
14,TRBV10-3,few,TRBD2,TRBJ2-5,TGTGCCATCAGCCCCGGGACTAGCGTAGAGACCCAGTACTTC,CAISPGTSVETQYF
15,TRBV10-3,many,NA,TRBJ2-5,TGTGCCATCAGTGATAAAAACAGAACCCAAGAGACCCAGTACTTC,CAISDKNRTQETQYF
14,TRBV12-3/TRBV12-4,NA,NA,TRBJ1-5,TGTGCCAGCACGGGGGGGATTGTTAATCAGCCCCAGCATTTT,CASTGGIVNQPQHF
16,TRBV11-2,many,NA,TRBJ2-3,TGTGCCAGCAGCCCGCTCCGGGACAGTTGGCGGGGTACGCAGTATTTT,CASSPLRDSWRGTQYF
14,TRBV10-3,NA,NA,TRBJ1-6,TGTGCCATCAATAACAGGGAAGCTAATTCACCCCTCCACTTT,CAINNREANSPLHF
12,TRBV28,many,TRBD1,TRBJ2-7,TGTGCCACCGGGGACAGCTCCTACGAGCAGTACTTC,CATGDSSYEQYF
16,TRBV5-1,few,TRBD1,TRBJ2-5,TGCGCCAGCAGCTTGTTTGGGACAGGGGGCGTCGAGACCCAGTACTTC,CASSLFGTGGVETQYF
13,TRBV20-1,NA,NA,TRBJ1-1,TGCAGTGCTAGAGTACAGGGTAAAACTGAAGCTTTCTTT,CSARVQGKTEAFF
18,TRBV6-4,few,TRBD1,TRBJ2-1,TGTGCCAGCAGTGGGATGGGACAGGGGAGTATTGGCGACAATGAGCAGTTCTTC,CASSGMGQGSIGDNEQFF
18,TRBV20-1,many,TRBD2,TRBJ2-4,TGCAGTGCCGACTTCGGACTAGCGGGAGGGATAGCCAAAAACATTCAGTACTTC,CSADFGLAGGIAKNIQYF
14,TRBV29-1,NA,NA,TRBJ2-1,TGCAGCGCTGATCGACCTGGAGGTCGCAATGAGCAGTTCTTC,CSADRPGGRNEQFF
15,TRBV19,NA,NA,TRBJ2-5,TGTGCCAGTAGTATAGGCTTCTCAGGGAAAGAGACCCAGTACTTC,CASSIGFSGKETQYF
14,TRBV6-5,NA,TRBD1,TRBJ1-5,TGTGCCAGCAGTTACGAACAGGGGGATCAGCCCCAGCATTTT,CASSYEQGDQPQHF